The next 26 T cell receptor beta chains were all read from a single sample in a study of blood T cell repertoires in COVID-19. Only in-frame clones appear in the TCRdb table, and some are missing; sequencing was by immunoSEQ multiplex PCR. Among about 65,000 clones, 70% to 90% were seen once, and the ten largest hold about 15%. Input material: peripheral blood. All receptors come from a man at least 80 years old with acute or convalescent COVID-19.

The CDR3 here is CASSHLRGTNTGELFF. The CDR3 nucleotides are TGTGCCAGCAGCCACCTCCGGGGGACGAACACCGGGGAGCTGTTTTTT. V is TRBV3-1 (or the pseudogene TRBV3-2) and J is TRBJ2-2; tentatively, D is TRBD2 (6 bases). Germline V gene data show CDR1 as LGHDT and CDR2 as YNNKEL (reference sequence). CDR3 length equals 16 residues. Trimming stripped 3 bases from V and 0 bases from J, with 11 bases between.

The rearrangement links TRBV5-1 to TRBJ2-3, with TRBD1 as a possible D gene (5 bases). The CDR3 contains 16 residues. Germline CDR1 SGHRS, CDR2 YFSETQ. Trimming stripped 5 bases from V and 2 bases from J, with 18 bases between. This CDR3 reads CASRNDRGTNTDTQYF. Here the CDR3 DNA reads TGCGCCAGCAGGAATGACAGAGGAACTAACACAGATACGCAGTATTTT.

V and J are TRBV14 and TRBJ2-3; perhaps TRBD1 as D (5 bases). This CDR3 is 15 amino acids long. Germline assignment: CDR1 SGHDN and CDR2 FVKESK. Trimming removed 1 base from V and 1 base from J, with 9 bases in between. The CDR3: CASSQGVRGTDTQYF. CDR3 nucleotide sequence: TGTGCCAGCAGCCAAGGTGTCAGGGGCACAGATACGCAGTATTTT.

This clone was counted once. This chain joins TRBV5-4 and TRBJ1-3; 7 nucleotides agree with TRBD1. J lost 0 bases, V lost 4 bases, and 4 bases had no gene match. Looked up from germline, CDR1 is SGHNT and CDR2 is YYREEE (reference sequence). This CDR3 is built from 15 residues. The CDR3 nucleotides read TGTGCCAGCAGCGCAGGGGGTGACTCTGGAAACACCATATATTTT. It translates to CASSAGGDSGNTIYF.

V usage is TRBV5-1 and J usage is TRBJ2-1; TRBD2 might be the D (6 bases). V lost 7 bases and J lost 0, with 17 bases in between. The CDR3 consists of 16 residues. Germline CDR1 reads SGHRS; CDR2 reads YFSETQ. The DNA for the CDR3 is TGCGCCAGCGGTTCTACCGGGGGTAGCTCCTACAATGAGCAGTTCTTC. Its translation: CASGSTGGSSYNEQFF.

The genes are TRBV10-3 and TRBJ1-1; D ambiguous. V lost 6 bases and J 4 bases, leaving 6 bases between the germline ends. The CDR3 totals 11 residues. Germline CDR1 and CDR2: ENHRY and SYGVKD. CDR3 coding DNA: TGTGCCATCAGCGGAGGCACTGAAGCTTTCTTT. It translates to CAISGGTEAFF.

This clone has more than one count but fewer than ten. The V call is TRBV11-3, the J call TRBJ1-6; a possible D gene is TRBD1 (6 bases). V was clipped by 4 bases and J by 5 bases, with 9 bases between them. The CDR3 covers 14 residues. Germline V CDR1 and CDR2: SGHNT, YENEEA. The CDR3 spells CASSWGHDNSPLHF. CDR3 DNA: TGTGCCAGCAGCTGGGGACACGATAATTCACCCCTCCACTTT.

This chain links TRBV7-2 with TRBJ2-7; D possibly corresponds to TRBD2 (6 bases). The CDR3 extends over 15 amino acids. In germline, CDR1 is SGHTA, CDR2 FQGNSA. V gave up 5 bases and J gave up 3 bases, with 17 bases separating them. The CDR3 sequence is CASSPRGISGYEQYF. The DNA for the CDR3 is TGTGCCAGCAGCCCCCGGGGGATCTCGGGCTACGAGCAGTACTTC.

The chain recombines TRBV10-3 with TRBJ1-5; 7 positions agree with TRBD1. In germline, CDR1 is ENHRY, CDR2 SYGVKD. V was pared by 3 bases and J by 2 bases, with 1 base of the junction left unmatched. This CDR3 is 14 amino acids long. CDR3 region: CAISDGTGNQPQHF. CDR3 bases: TGTGCCATCAGTGACGGGACAGGCAATCAGCCCCAGCATTTT.

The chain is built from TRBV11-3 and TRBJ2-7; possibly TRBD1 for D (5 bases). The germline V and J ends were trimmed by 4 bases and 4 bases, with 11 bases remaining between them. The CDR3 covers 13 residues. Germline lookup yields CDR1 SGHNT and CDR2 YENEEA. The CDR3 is CASSSDTTYEQYF. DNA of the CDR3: TGTGCCAGCAGCTCGGACACAACATACGAGCAGTACTTC.

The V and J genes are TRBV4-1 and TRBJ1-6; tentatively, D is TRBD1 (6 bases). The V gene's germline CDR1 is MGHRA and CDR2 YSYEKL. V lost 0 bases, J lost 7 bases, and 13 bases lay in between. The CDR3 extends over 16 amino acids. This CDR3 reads CASSQDLGGRNSPLHF. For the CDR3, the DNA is TGCGCCAGCAGCCAAGATCTCGGGGGGCGGAATTCACCCCTCCACTTT.

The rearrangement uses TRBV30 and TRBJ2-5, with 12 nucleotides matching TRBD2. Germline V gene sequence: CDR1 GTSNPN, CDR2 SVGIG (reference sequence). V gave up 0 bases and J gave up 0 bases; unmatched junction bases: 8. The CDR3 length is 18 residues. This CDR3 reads CAWSVGLAGGSYQETQYF. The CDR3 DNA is TGTGCCTGGAGTGTTGGGCTAGCGGGGGGGTCGTACCAAGAGACCCAGTACTTC. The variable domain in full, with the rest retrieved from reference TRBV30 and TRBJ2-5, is SQTIHQWPATLVQPVGSPLSLECTVEGTSNPNLYWYRQAAGRGLQLLFYSVGIGQISSEVPQNLSASRPQDRQFILSSKKLLLSDSGFYLCAWSVGLAGGSYQETQYFGPGTRLLVL.

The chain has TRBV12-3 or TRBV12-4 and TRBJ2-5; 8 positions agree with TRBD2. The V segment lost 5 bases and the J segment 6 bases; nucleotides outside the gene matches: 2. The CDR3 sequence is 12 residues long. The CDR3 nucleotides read TGTGCCAGCAGTGCGGGGGGCCAGACCCAGTACTTC. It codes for CASSAGGQTQYF.

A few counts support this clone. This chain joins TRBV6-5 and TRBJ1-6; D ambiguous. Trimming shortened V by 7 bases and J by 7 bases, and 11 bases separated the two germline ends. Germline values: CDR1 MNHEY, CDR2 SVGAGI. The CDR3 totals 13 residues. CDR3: CASILTLNSPLHF. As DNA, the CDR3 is TGTGCCAGCATCCTGACATTGAATTCACCCCTCCACTTT.

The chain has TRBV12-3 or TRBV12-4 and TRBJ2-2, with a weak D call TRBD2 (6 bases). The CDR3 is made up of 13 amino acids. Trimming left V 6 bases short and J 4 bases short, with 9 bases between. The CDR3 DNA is TGTGCCAGCAGGGAGGGACTCACCGGGGAGCTGTTTTTT. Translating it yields CASREGLTGELFF.

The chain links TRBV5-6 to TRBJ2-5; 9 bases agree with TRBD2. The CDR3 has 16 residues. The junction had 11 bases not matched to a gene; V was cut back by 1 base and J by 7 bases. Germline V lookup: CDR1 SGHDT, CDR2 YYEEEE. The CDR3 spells CASSLSGGGAGGTQYF. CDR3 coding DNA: TGTGCCAGCAGCTTGTCGGGCGGGGGGGCCGGAGGGACCCAGTACTTC.

CDR3 sequence reads: CASSLGGTSNQPQHF. The CDR3 DNA reads TGTGCCAGCAGCTTGGGGGGGACAAGCAATCAGCCCCAGCATTTT. The chain carries TRBV5-4 and TRBJ1-5, with a possible D match to TRBD1 (6 bases). Germline V lookup: CDR1 SGHNT, CDR2 YYREEE (reference sequence). Trimming shortened V by 0 bases and J by 1 base, and 8 bases separated the two germline ends. The CDR3 is made up of 15 amino acids.

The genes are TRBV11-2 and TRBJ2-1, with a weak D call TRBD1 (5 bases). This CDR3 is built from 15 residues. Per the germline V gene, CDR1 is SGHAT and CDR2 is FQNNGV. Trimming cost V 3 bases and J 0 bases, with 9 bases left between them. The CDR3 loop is CASSFSGNSYNEQFF. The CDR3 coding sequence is TGTGCCAGCAGCTTTTCAGGGAACTCCTACAATGAGCAGTTCTTC.

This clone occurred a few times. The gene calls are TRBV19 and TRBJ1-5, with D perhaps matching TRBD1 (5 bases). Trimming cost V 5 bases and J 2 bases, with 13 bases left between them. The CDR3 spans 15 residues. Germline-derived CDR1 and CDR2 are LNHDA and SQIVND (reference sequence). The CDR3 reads CASSGGDLGNQPQHF. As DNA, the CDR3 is TGTGCCAGTAGTGGGGGGGATCTCGGCAATCAGCCCCAGCATTTT.

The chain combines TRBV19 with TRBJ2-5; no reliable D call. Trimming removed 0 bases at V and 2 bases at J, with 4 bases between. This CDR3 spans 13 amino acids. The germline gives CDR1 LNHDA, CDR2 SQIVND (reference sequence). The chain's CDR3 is CASSIEAQETQYF. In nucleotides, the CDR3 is TGTGCCAGTAGTATAGAAGCTCAAGAGACCCAGTACTTC. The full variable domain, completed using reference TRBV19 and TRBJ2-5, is DGGITQSPKYLFRKEGQNVTLSCEQNLNHDAMYWYRQDPGQGLRLIYYSQIVNDFQKGDIAEGYSVSREKKESFPLTVTSAQKNPTAFYLCASSIEAQETQYFGPGTRLLVL.

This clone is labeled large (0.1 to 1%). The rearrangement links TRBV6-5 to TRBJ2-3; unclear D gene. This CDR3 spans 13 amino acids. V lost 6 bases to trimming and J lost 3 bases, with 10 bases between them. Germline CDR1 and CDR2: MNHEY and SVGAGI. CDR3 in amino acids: CASRSSGTDTQYF. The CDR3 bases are TGTGCCAGCAGGTCTAGTGGGACAGATACGCAGTATTTT.

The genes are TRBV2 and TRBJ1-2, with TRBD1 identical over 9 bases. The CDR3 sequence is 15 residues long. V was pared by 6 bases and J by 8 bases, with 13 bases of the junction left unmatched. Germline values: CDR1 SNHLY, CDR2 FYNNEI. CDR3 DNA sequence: TGTGCCAGCAGGGGGGGGACAGGGACGACGGGAGGCTACACCTTC. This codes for CASRGGTGTTGGYTF.

In nucleotides, the CDR3 is TGCGCCAGCAGCTTGAGTGTGACAGGGGTCTACGAGCAGTACTTC. This codes for CASSLSVTGVYEQYF. The V gene is TRBV5-1, the J gene TRBJ2-7, with 8 bases identical to TRBD1. The V gene end was trimmed by 1 base and the J gene end by 3 bases; junction bases not matched to a gene: 6. The CDR3 totals 15 residues. In germline, CDR1 is SGHRS, CDR2 YFSETQ.

This CDR3 is CASSPVQVSSYEQYF. DNA of the CDR3: TGTGCCAGCTCACCAGTACAGGTTAGCTCCTACGAGCAGTACTTC. The rearrangement joins TRBV18 to TRBJ2-7; possible D gene TRBD1, 5 bases. Trimming left V 2 bases short and J 0 bases short, with 11 bases between. Germline CDR1 KGHSH, CDR2 LQKENI. The CDR3 is made up of 15 amino acids.

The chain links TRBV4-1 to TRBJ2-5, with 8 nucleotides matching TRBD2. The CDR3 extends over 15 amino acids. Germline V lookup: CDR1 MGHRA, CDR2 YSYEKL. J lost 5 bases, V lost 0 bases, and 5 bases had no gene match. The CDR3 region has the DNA TGCGCCAGCAGCCAAGAACGGGGGGGTGGGGAGACCCAGTACTTC. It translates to CASSQERGGGETQYF.

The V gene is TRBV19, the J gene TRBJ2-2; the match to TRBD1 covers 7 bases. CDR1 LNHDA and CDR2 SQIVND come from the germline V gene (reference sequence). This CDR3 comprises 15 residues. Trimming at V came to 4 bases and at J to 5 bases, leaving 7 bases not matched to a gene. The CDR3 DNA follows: TGTGCCAGTAGTACCCGACAGGGTCTGACCGGGGAGCTGTTTTTT. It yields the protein CASSTRQGLTGELFF. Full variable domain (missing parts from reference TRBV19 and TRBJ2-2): DGGITQSPKYLFRKEGQNVTLSCEQNLNHDAMYWYRQDPGQGLRLIYYSQIVNDFQKGDIAEGYSVSREKKESFPLTVTSAQKNPTAFYLCASSTRQGLTGELFFGEGSRLTVL.